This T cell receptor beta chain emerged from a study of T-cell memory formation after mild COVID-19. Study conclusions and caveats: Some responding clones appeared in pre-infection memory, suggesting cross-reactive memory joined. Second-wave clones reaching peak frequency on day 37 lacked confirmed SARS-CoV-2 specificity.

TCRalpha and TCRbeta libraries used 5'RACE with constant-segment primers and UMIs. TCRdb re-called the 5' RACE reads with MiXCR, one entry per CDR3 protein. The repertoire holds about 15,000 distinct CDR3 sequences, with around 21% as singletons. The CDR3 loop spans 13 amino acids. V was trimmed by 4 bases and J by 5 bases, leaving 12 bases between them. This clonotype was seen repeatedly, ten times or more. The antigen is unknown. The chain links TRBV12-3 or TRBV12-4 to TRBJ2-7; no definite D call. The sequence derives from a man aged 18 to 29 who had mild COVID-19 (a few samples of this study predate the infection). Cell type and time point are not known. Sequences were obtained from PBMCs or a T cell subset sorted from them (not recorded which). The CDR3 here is CASSWLGSDEQYF. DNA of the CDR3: TGTGCCAGCAGTTGGTTGGGGTCCGACGAGCAGTACTTC.